Listed below are T cell receptor beta chains from one sample, sequenced in a study of shared clonotypes between healthy human individuals. Sequencing used immunoSEQ multiplex PCR; TCRdb keeps in-frame clones, though not all of them. The sample holds roughly 1 million clones, around 74% seen once. Sequencing was done on a sample of memory CD4+ T cells sorted from blood. The source of these receptors is a man aged 18 to 35 in good health. Both conserved end residues are part of each CDR3. D genes are given only for firm matches. The listing skips clone size in some rows; elsewhere it reads once, few, many or a size class.

size | D | J | V | CDR3 | DNA
- | TRBD1 | TRBJ2-5 | TRBV27 | CAPRGKGRHEGTQYF | TGTGCCCCCAGGGGGAAGGGGCGCCATGAAGGGACCCAGTACTTC
- | - | TRBJ2-7 | TRBV2 | CASRAPFYYEQYF | TGTGCCAGCAGAGCACCTTTTTACTACGAGCAGTACTTC
few | - | TRBJ1-5 | TRBV28 | CASSTGANSNQPQHF | TGTGCCAGCAGCACGGGGGCGAATAGCAATCAGCCCCAGCATTTT
- | - | TRBJ1-4 | TRBV30 | CAWSGDEKLFF | TGTGCCTGGAGTGGGGATGAAAAACTGTTTTTT
few | - | TRBJ2-1 | TRBV5-1 | CASSPRERSYNEQFF | TGCGCCAGCAGCCCCCGGGAGAGGTCCTACAATGAGCAGTTCTTC
- | - | TRBJ2-7 | TRBV27 | CASSTDSLSTSYEQYF | TGTGCCAGCAGTACCGACAGTTTGTCCACCTCCTACGAGCAGTACTTC
- | - | TRBJ1-3 | TRBV29-1 | CSVNDLRRNTIYF | TGCAGCGTTAATGACTTGCGCCGAAACACCATATATTTT
- | TRBD2 | TRBJ2-7 | TRBV29-1 | CSVIAGVPYEQYF | TGCAGCGTTATAGCGGGAGTGCCCTACGAGCAGTACTTC
- | TRBD1 | TRBJ1-2 | TRBV10-3 | CAISELAGGYYGYTF | TGTGCCATCAGTGAGTTGGCAGGGGGGTACTATGGCTACACCTTC
- | TRBD1 | TRBJ2-2 | TRBV10-2 | CASRGQGAGELFF | TGCGCCAGCAGGGGACAGGGGGCCGGGGAGCTGTTTTTT
- | TRBD1 | TRBJ2-2 | TRBV2 | CASSERQGDTGELFF | TGTGCCAGCAGTGAGCGGCAGGGGGACACCGGGGAGCTGTTTTTT
- | TRBD1 | TRBJ2-1 | TRBV7-9 | CASSFGTGTDEQFF | TGTGCCAGCAGCTTCGGGACAGGAACCGATGAGCAGTTCTTC
few | - | TRBJ1-5 | TRBV2 | CASSEGQHPNQPQHF | TGTGCCAGCAGTGAGGGCCAGCACCCCAATCAGCCCCAGCATTTT
few | - | TRBJ2-5 | TRBV19 | CASQRGRGWETQYF | TGTGCCAGCCAGAGAGGTCGGGGTTGGGAGACCCAGTACTTC
- | TRBD1 | TRBJ2-2 | TRBV18 | CASSLYTGGVSGELFF | TGTGCCAGCTCACTTTACACAGGGGGCGTTTCCGGGGAGCTGTTTTTT
few | - | TRBJ2-7 | TRBV10-3 | CAISGTGFTYEQYF | TGTGCCATCAGTGGAACGGGATTCACCTACGAGCAGTACTTC
few | TRBD1 | TRBJ1-1 | TRBV6-1 | CASSRLQGGNTEAFF | TGTGCCAGCAGCAGACTACAGGGGGGGAACACTGAAGCTTTCTTT
- | - | TRBJ2-2 | TRBV11-3 | CASSLGGSTGELFF | TGTGCCAGCAGCTTGGGGGGCTCCACCGGGGAGCTGTTTTTT
- | - | TRBJ2-7 | TRBV5-1 | CASSLGQYEQYF | TGCGCCAGCAGCTTGGGGCAGTACGAGCAGTACTTC
- | - | TRBJ1-2 | TRBV30 | CAWSVFGHGYTF | TGTGCCTGGAGTGTATTCGGTCATGGCTACACCTTC
- | - | TRBJ1-1 | TRBV4-1 | CASSQGSFTEAFF | TGCGCCAGCAGCCAAGGGAGTTTCACTGAAGCTTTCTTT
- | - | TRBJ2-7 | TRBV5-1 | CASSLDSTSYEQYF | TGCGCCAGCAGCTTGGACAGTACCTCCTACGAGCAGTACTTC
- | TRBD1 | TRBJ1-6 | TRBV28 | CASSLPDRVLLHENSPLHF | TGTGCCAGCAGTTTACCGGACAGGGTCTTATTACATGAGAATTCACCCCTCCACTTT
- | TRBD1 | TRBJ2-3 | TRBV19 | CASRRQGFGTDTQYF | TGTGCCAGCCGGCGACAGGGGTTTGGCACAGATACGCAGTATTTT
- | - | TRBJ2-5 | TRBV2 | CASSGTRQETQYF | TGTGCCAGCAGCGGGACTCGTCAAGAGACCCAGTACTTC
- | TRBD1 | TRBJ1-4 | TRBV29-1 | CSAETGTGYEKLFF | TGCAGCGCCGAGACGGGGACAGGGTATGAAAAACTGTTTTTT
- | - | TRBJ1-3 | TRBV19 | CASSILGQGNTIYF | TGTGCCAGTAGTATCCTTGGGCAAGGCAACACCATATATTTT
- | - | TRBJ1-3 | TRBV19 | CASSIRGSGNTIYF | TGTGCCAGTAGTATTAGAGGTTCCGGAAACACCATATATTTT
- | - | TRBJ2-7 | TRBV7-9 | CASSLPGRSTTGLQYF | TGTGCCAGCAGCTTACCGGGACGGTCGACCACAGGATTGCAGTACTTC
once | - | TRBJ1-6 | TRBV10-3 | CAISDKGKSYNSPLHF | TGTGCCATCAGTGACAAGGGGAAGTCCTATAATTCACCCCTCCACTTT
- | - | TRBJ1-5 | TRBV30 | CAWSGGESNQPQHF | TGTGCCTGGAGCGGGGGCGAAAGCAATCAGCCCCAGCATTTT
- | - | TRBJ2-2 | TRBV21-1 | CASSKLAGGSLAGVGGELFF | TGTGCCAGCAGCAAGTTGGCAGGGGGTTCACTAGCGGGAGTTGGCGGGGAGCTGTTTTTT
- | TRBD1 | TRBJ1-6 | TRBV25-1 | CASSGRDSGNSPLHF | TGTGCCAGCAGTGGCCGGGACAGCGGCAATTCACCCCTCCACTTT
few | - | TRBJ2-5 | TRBV29-1 | CSVGSGVVETQYF | TGCAGCGTTGGGTCCGGAGTAGTGGAGACCCAGTACTTC
- | - | TRBJ2-2 | TRBV10-1 | CASSTGSNTGELFF | TGCGCCAGCTCGACGGGGTCGAACACCGGGGAGCTGTTTTTT
- | - | TRBJ1-1 | TRBV10-1 | CASSESGRGRAEAFF | TGCGCCAGCAGTGAGTCGGGCAGGGGAAGAGCTGAAGCTTTCTTT
once | TRBD1 | TRBJ2-3 | TRBV5-4 | CASSFVDRQGDTQYF | TGTGCCAGCAGCTTTGTGGACAGGCAGGGAGATACGCAGTATTTT
- | - | TRBJ2-7 | TRBV5-1 | CASSLRPYEQYF | TGCGCCAGCAGCTTGCGTCCCTACGAGCAGTACTTC
- | TRBD2 | TRBJ2-2 | TRBV5-6 | CASSLLSGGTSGTGELFF | TGTGCCAGCAGCTTGCTCTCTGGGGGGACTAGCGGGACCGGGGAGCTGTTTTTT
- | TRBD1 | TRBJ1-6 | TRBV6-1 | CASSGQGASYNSPLHF | TGTGCCAGCAGTGGACAGGGGGCCTCCTATAATTCACCCCTCCACTTT
- | - | TRBJ1-1 | TRBV7-2 | CASSPRKGTEAFF | TGTGCCAGCAGCCCACGCAAGGGGACTGAAGCTTTCTTT
- | TRBD1 | TRBJ1-6 | TRBV18 | CASSRRGEDSPLHF | TGTGCCAGCTCACGCAGGGGGGAGGATTCACCCCTCCACTTT